This TCR beta chain was sequenced during a study of CD8 T cells in ankylosing spondylitis. In this sample, this clonotype turned up many times. TCRdb called the 5' RACE reads again in MiXCR, with one record for every CDR3 protein. Altogether 85,000 to 100,000 distinct CDR3 sequences are present, roughly 8.3% being singletons, with the ten largest covering approximately 9.7%. Sequencing was done on a sample of blood, either unsorted or a sorted T cell fraction (not recorded which). This sequence was found in a male donor with ankylosing spondylitis or in good health (not recorded which).

The CDR3 DNA reads TGTGCCAGCAGTTCCGCCAGGGGGATGAACACTGAAGCTTTCTTT. This translates into CASSSARGMNTEAFF. The genes are TRBV12-3 or TRBV12-4 and TRBJ1-1; 7 nucleotides match TRBD1. The CDR3 totals 15 residues. The V gene end was trimmed by 4 bases and the J gene end by 0 bases; junction bases not matched to a gene: 5.